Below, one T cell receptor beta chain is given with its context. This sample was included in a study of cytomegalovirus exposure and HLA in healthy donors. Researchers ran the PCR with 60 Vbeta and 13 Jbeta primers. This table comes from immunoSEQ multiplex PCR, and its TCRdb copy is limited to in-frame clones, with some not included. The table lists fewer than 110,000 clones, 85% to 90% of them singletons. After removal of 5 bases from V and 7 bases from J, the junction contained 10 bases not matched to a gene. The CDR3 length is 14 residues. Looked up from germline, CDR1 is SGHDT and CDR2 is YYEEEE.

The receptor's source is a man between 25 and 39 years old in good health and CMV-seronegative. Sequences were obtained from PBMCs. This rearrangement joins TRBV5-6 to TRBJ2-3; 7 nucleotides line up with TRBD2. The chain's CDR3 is CASSSLRGVYTQYF. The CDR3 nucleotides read TGTGCCAGCAGTTCGCTACGGGGGGTGTATACGCAGTATTTT.